Presented here are 14 T cell receptor beta chains from one specimen sequenced in a study of PD-1 blockade in classical Hodgkin lymphoma. Assay used: immunoSEQ multiplex PCR; TCRdb lists only in-frame clones, some missing. The profile shows 29,000 or so clones, around 80% of them singletons. Described time point: cycle 4 day 1 (C4D1), after 5 to 7 weeks of nivolumab. All trial patients relapsed after autologous stem cell transplantation. Thawed PBMCs underwent magnetic negative selection to yield purified CD4+ T cells. Material: CD4+ T cells from blood, obtained before the fourth cycle of nivolumab. These receptor sequences come from a human donor with classical Hodgkin lymphoma.

The V call is TRBV6-5, the J call TRBJ1-4; D is perhaps TRBD1 (6 bases). There are 15 residues in the CDR3. Per the germline V gene, CDR1 is MNHEY and CDR2 is SVGAGI. Trimming left V 3 bases short and J 1 base short, with 9 bases between. The CDR3 reads CASSYSQGTNEKLFF. The CDR3 DNA follows: TGTGCCAGCAGTTATTCACAGGGAACTAATGAAAAACTGTTTTTT.

This clone was picked up a small number of times. The rearrangement joins TRBV15 to TRBJ2-5, with TRBD2 as a possible D gene (7 bases). Germline CDR1 and CDR2: LNHNV and YYDKDF (reference sequence). The CDR3 runs 20 residues. Trimming pared 0 bases from V and 2 bases from J, leaving 25 bases between. DNA of the CDR3: TGTGCCACCAGCAGAGATGAAGACTGGGAGGGGGGCACCCGGCAAGAGACCCAGTACTTC. It codes for CATSRDEDWEGGTRQETQYF.

This clone was counted a single time. The gene calls are TRBV18 and TRBJ1-4; D ambiguous. Trimming shortened V by 1 base and J by 0 bases, and 12 bases separated the two germline ends. The germline V gene has CDR1 KGHSH and CDR2 LQKENI. The CDR3 is 17 amino acids. Here the CDR3 DNA reads TGTGCCAGCTCACCACAGAGGGCGGCTGCAACTAATGAAAAACTGTTTTTT. Protein sequence: CASSPQRAAATNEKLFF.

The V and J genes are TRBV6-5 and TRBJ1-1; D is perhaps TRBD1 (5 bases). CDR1 MNHEY and CDR2 SVGAGI come from the germline V gene. The CDR3 runs to 13 residues. Trimming shortened V by 8 bases and J by 7 bases, and 17 bases separated the two germline ends. The CDR3: CASVSPTVLEAFF. The CDR3 DNA sequence: TGTGCCAGCGTTTCACCGACAGTTCTTGAAGCTTTCTTT.

A word on this clone: Other DNA sequences in this sample translate to the same CDR3. This CDR3 is CASSVTENTEAFF. The CDR3 coding sequence is TGCGCCAGCAGCGTAACAGAGAACACTGAAGCTTTCTTT. The rearrangement uses TRBV5-1 and TRBJ1-1; D is unclear. There are 13 residues in the CDR3. Germline V gene lookup returns CDR1 SGHRS and CDR2 YFSETQ. Trimming shortened V by 4 bases and J by 1 base, and 8 bases separated the two germline ends.

J is TRBJ1-2 and V is TRBV7-9; 9 bases agree with TRBD1. The CDR3 spans 14 residues. The junction had 7 bases not matched to a gene; V was cut back by 3 bases and J by 8 bases. Germline CDR1 is SEHNR and CDR2 is FQNEAQ (reference sequence). This CDR3 reads CASSFQQGAGGYTF. The CDR3 DNA reads as TGTGCCAGCAGCTTCCAACAGGGGGCAGGGGGCTACACCTTC.

V usage is TRBV25-1 and J usage is TRBJ2-5; a possible D gene is TRBD1 (5 bases). The CDR3 is 11 amino acids. Germline V CDR1 and CDR2: MGHDK, SYGVNS. Trimming removed 3 bases from V and 8 bases from J, with 7 bases in between. The CDR3 here is CASSDTGTQYF. CDR3 bases: TGTGCCAGCAGTGATACAGGAACCCAGTACTTC. Based on the CDR3 plus reference TRBV25-1 and TRBJ2-5, the full variable domain is EADIYQTPRYLVIGTGKKITLECSQTMGHDKMYWYQQDPGMELHLIHYSYGVNSTEKGDLSSESTVSRIRTEHFPLTLESARPSHTSQYLCASSDTGTQYFGPGTRLLVL.

CDR3 loop: CASSQGVGELFF. The DNA of the CDR3 is TGTGCCAGCAGTCAAGGTGTCGGGGAGCTGTTTTTT. This chain uses TRBV2 with TRBJ2-2; no clear D gene. Germline loops: CDR1 SNHLY, CDR2 FYNNEI. This CDR3 spans 12 amino acids. V lost 5 bases, J lost 7 bases, and 8 bases lay in between.

The chain has TRBV5-1 and TRBJ2-2; possible D gene TRBD1, 6 bases. This CDR3 contains 14 residues. V lost 5 bases and J lost 5, with 13 bases in between. The germline V gene encodes CDR1 SGHRS and CDR2 YFSETQ. For the CDR3, the DNA is TGCGCCAGCAGACAGGGAGTTGGGACCGGGGAGCTGTTTTTT. It is translated as CASRQGVGTGELFF.

This chain uses TRBV6-6 with TRBJ1-1; D not certain. The germline V and J ends were trimmed by 6 bases and 1 base, with 9 bases remaining between them. The CDR3 sequence is 13 residues long. Germline-derived CDR1 and CDR2 are MNHNY and SVGAGI (reference sequence). CDR3 amino acids: CASSESQNTEAFF. The CDR3 DNA reads TGTGCCAGCAGCGAATCACAGAACACTGAAGCTTTCTTT.

CDR3 DNA sequence: TGTGCCAGCTCCTCCAACCACGGACCCAAAGGGACCCAGTACTTC. As protein: CASSSNHGPKGTQYF. This chain connects TRBV18 to TRBJ2-5; D is ambiguous. The germline V gene has CDR1 KGHSH and CDR2 LQKENI. The V and J ends lost 6 bases and 7 bases respectively, with 21 bases between them. This CDR3 is 15 amino acids long.

On this clone: Distinct nucleotide sequences in the sample also encode this CDR3. The chain employs TRBV5-1 and TRBJ1-4; 7 bases align to TRBD1. V shed 5 bases and J 5 bases; nucleotides not matched to a gene: 3. CDR1 is SGHRS, CDR2 YFSETQ, per germline. The CDR3 is made up of 13 amino acids. For the CDR3, the DNA is TGCGCCAGCAGTCTACAGGGGAATGAAAAACTGTTTTTT. It codes for CASSLQGNEKLFF.

The sample holds one count of this clone. The V and J genes are TRBV7-9 and TRBJ2-5; 8 bases map to TRBD1. The J call may be in error: the DNA end matches TRBJ2-7 better. The V gene's germline CDR1 is SEHNR and CDR2 FQNEAQ (reference sequence). The CDR3 consists of 14 residues. CDR3 sequence reads: CASSQWDRTYEQYF. The CDR3, as DNA: TGTGCCAGCAGCCAATGGGACAGGACCTACGAGCAGTACTTC.

V is TRBV5-1 and J is TRBJ2-5; D is perhaps TRBD1 or TRBD2 (6 bases each). Matching the DNA end better, TRBJ2-7 makes the J call doubtful. Germline loops: CDR1 SGHRS, CDR2 YFSETQ. The CDR3 consists of 15 residues. CDR3 nucleotide sequence: TGCGCCAGCAGCTTGGATGGGGGGCTGTCCTACGAGCAGTACTTC. It translates to CASSLDGGLSYEQYF.